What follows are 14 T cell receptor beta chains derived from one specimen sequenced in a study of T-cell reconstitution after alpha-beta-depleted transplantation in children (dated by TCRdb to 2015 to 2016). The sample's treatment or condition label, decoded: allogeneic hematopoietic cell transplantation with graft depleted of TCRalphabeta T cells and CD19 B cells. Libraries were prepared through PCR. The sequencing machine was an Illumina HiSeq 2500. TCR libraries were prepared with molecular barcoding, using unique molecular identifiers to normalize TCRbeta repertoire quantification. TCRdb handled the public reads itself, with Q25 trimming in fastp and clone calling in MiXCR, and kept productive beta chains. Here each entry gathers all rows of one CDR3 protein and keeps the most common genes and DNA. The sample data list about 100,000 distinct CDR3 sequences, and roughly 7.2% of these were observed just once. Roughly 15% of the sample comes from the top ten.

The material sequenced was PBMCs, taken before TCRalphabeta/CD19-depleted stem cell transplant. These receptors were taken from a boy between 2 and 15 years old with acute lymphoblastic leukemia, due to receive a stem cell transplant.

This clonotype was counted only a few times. For the CDR3, the DNA is TGTGCCAGCAGCTTAGCTATGGGGGGGGTCAGCTCCTACAATGAGCAGTTCTTC. Its translation: CASSLAMGGVSSYNEQFF. The chain couples TRBV11-1 to TRBJ2-1; 7 nucleotides agree with TRBD2. The length of the CDR3 is 18 residues. Trimming cost V 0 bases and J 0 bases; bases outside gene matches: 8. Germline assignment: CDR1 SGHAT and CDR2 FQDESV (reference sequence).

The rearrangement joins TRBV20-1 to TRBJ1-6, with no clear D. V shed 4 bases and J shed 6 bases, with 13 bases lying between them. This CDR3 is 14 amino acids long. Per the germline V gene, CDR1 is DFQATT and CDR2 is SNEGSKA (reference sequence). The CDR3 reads CSANAGILNSPLHF. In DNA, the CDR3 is TGCAGTGCTAACGCCGGGATACTTAATTCACCCCTCCACTTT.

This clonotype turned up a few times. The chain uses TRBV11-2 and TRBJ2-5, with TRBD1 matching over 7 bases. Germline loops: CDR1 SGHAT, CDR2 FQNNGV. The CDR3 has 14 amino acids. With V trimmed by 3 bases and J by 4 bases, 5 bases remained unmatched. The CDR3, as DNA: TGTGCCAGCAGCTTCGGACAGGCCCCAGAGACCCAGTACTTC. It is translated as CASSFGQAPETQYF. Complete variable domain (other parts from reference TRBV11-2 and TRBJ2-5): EAGVAQSPRYKIIEKRQSVAFWCNPISGHATLYWYQQILGQGPKLLIQFQNNGVVDDSQLPKDRFSAERLKGVDSTLKIQPAKLEDSAVYLCASSFGQAPETQYFGPGTRLLVL.

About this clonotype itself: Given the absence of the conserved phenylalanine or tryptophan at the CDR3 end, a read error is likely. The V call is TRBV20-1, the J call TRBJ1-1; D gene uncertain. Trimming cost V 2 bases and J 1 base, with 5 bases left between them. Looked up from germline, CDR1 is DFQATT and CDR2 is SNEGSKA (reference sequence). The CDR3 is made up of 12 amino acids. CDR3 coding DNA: TGCAGTGCTAGATCCGGGAACACTGAAGCTTTCTCT. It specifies CSARSGNTEAFS.

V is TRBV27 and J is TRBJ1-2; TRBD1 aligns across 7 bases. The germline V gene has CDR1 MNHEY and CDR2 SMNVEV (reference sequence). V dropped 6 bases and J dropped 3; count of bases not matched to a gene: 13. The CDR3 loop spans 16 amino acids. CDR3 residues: CASSLTQTGSDYGYTF. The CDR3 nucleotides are TGTGCCAGCAGCCTTACTCAGACAGGGAGTGACTATGGCTACACCTTC.

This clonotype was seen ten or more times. The CDR3 region is CASKHTGTSGGLSDTGELFF. DNA for the CDR3: TGTGCCAGCAAACATACCGGGACTAGCGGGGGCCTAAGCGACACCGGGGAGCTGTTTTTT. The V and J genes are TRBV5-6 and TRBJ2-2, with 14 bases fitting TRBD2. The CDR3 extends over 20 amino acids. V trimming: 6 bases; J trimming: 3 bases; junction bases outside the gene matches: 16. Germline loops: CDR1 SGHDT, CDR2 YYEEEE.

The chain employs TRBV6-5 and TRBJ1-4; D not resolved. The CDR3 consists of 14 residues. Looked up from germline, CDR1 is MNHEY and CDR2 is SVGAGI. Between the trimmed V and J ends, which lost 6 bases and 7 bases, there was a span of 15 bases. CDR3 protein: CASSRTSYAEKLFF. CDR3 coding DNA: TGTGCCAGCAGCCGGACTTCGTACGCTGAAAAACTGTTTTTT.

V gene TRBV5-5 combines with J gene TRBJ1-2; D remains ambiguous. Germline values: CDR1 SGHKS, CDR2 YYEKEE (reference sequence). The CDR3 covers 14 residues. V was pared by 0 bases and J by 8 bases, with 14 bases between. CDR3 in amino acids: CASSLGLALRGYTF. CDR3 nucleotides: TGTGCCAGCAGCTTGGGATTGGCCCTACGGGGCTACACCTTC. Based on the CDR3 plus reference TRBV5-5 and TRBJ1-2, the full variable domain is DAGVTQSPTHLIKTRGQQVTLRCSPISGHKSVSWYQQVLGQGPQFIFQYYEKEERGRGNFPDRFSARQFPNYSSELNVNALLLGDSALYLCASSLGLALRGYTFGSGTRLTVV.

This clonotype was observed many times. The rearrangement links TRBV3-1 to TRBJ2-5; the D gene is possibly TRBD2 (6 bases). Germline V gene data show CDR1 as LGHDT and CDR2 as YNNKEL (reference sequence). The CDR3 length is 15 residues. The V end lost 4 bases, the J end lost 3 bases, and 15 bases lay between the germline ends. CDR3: CASSRALTSKETQYF. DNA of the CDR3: TGTGCCAGCAGCCGAGCCCTCACTAGCAAAGAGACCCAGTACTTC.

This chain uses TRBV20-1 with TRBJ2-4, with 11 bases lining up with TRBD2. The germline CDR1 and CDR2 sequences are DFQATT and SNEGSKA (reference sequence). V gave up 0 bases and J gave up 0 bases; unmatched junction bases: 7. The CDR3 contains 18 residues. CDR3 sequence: CSARDPSSGGLAKNIQYF. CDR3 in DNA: TGCAGTGCTAGAGATCCCTCTAGCGGGGGGTTAGCCAAAAACATTCAGTACTTC.

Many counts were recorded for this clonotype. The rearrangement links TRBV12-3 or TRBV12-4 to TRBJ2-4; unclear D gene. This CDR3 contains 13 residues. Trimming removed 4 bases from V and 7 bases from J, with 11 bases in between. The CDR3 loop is CASSWAGGNIQYF. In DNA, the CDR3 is TGTGCCAGCAGTTGGGCCGGTGGGAACATTCAGTACTTC.

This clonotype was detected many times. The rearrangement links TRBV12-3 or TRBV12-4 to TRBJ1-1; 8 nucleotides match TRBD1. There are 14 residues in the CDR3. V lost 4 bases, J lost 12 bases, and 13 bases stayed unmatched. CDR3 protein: CASSSGAGGIKTFF. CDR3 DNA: TGTGCCAGCAGTTCCGGGGCAGGGGGCATTAAGACTTTCTTT.

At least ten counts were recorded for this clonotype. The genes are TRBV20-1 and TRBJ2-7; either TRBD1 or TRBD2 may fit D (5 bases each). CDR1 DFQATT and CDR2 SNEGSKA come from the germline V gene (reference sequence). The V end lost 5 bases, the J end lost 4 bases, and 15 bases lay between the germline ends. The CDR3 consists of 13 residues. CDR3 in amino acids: CSAVPGATYEQYF. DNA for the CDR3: TGCAGTGCTGTCCCCGGGGCAACTTACGAGCAGTACTTC.

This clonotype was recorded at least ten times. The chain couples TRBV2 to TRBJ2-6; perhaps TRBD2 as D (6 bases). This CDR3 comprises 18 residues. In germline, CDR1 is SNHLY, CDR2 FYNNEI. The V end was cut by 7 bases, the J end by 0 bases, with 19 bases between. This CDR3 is CASTLLRDLSSGANVLTF. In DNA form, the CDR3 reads TGTGCCAGCACCCTACTGCGGGATTTGAGCTCTGGGGCCAACGTCCTGACTTTC.